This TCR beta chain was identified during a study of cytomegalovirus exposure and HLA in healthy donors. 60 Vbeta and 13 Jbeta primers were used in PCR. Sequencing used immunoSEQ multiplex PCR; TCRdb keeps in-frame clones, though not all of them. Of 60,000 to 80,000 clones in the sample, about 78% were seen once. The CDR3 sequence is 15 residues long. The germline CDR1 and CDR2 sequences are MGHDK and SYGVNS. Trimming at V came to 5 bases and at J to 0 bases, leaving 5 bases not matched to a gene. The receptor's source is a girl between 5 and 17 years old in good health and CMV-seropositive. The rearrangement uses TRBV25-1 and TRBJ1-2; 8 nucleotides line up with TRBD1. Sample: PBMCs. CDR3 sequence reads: CASSKQGASNYGYTF. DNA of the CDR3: TGTGCCAGCAGTAAGCAGGGGGCTTCTAACTATGGCTACACCTTC.